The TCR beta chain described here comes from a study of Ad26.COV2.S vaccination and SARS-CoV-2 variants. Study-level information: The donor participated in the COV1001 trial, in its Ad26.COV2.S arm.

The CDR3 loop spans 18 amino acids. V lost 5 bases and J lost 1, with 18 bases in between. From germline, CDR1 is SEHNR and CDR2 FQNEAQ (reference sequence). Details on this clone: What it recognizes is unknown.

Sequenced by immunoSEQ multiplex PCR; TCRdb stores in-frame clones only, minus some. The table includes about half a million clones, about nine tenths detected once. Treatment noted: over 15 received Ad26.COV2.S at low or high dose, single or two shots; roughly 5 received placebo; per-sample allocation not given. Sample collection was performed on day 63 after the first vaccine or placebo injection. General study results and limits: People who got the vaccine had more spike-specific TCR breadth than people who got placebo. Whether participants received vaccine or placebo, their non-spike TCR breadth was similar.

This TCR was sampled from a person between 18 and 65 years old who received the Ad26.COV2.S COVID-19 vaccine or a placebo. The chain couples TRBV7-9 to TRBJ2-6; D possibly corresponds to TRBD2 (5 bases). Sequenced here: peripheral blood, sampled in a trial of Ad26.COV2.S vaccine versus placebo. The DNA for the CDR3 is TGTGCCAGCAGCACCCTCATGGGAGTGGGTTCTGGGGCCAACGTCCTGACTTTC. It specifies CASSTLMGVGSGANVLTF.